This T cell receptor beta chain was captured by sequencing in a study of pediatric ulcerative colitis. Study-wide findings and caveats: Ulcerative colitis patients shared more blood-rectal clones than controls.

J lost 5 bases, V lost 0 bases, and 4 bases had no gene match. CDR1 is SGHTA, CDR2 FQGNSA, per germline. CDR3 length: 15 residues. Worth noting for this clone: Its antigen is unidentified.

Rectal tissue came from one to two pinch biopsies taken at colonoscopy. Assay used: immunoSEQ multiplex PCR; TCRdb lists only in-frame clones, some missing. The sample has 45,000 to 55,000 clones; around 81% are singletons. The chain couples TRBV7-2 to TRBJ2-3; 8 nucleotides match TRBD2. Input material: gut tissue. The clonotype was recovered from a girl between 10 and 17 years old with moderate ulcerative colitis. The chain's CDR3 is CASSLAGGGIDTQYF. The CDR3 DNA sequence: TGTGCCAGCAGCTTAGCCGGCGGGGGGATAGATACGCAGTATTTT.